The rows below give T cell receptor beta chains drawn from one sample of a study of blood T cell repertoires in COVID-19. The method was immunoSEQ multiplex PCR; TCRdb's version includes in-frame clones alone and lacks a portion of them. The sample shows around 300,000 clones, approximately 90% of them seen only once. Sequences were obtained from peripheral blood. Receptors were obtained from a woman aged 30 to 39 with COVID-19, enrolled during active disease. The CDR3 runs from the conserved cysteine through the conserved F or W. A D gene is named only where the DNA matches it firmly. The size of a clone is reported for some rows only, either as once, few or many, or as a class for expanded clones.

TRBD2,TRBV7-9,TRBJ2-2,NA,TGTGCCAGCAGCCGGACTAGCGGGAGTAACACCGGGGAGCTGTTTTTT,CASSRTSGSNTGELFF
NA,TRBV7-3,TRBJ1-5,once,TGTGCCAGCAGCCTTAACAGGGATCAGCCCCAGCATTTT,CASSLNRDQPQHF
NA,TRBV5-1,TRBJ2-7,NA,TGCGCCAGCAGCCGAGGCGATACAAGGAGGCCCTCCTACGAGCAGTACTTC,CASSRGDTRRPSYEQYF
NA,TRBV6-6,TRBJ1-4,NA,TGTGCCAGCAGCCTCGACACAGAACTGTTTTTT,CASSLDTELFF
NA,TRBV2,TRBJ2-7,NA,TGTGCCAGCAGACCCGGACAGCTTTCCTACGAGCAGTACTTC,CASRPGQLSYEQYF
NA,TRBV28,TRBJ1-5,NA,TGTGCCAGCAGTCGACAGCGTCTAGGCCGCAATCAGCCCCAGCATTTT,CASSRQRLGRNQPQHF
TRBD2,TRBV7-8,TRBJ2-2,NA,TGTGCCTCCTTGACTGGGAGGAACCTAGCGGGAGGGTACACCGGGGAGCTGTTTTTT,CASLTGRNLAGGYTGELFF
TRBD1,TRBV5-1,TRBJ1-1,NA,TGCGCCAGCAGCGGCGCCGGGACAGGGTCGCCTGAAGCTTTCTTT,CASSGAGTGSPEAFF
TRBD2,TRBV5-1,TRBJ2-3,NA,TGCGCCAGCAGCTTGTACGTGGCTAGCGGGAGCACAGATACGCAGTATTTT,CASSLYVASGSTDTQYF
NA,TRBV10-2,TRBJ1-2,NA,TGCGCCAGCAGTGAGACCCGAGAGGGCTATGGCTACACCTTC,CASSETREGYGYTF
NA,TRBV5-6,TRBJ1-6,NA,TGTGCCAGCAGCTTGAGGATGGGGGGGAGCTCCTATAATTCACCCCTCCACTTT,CASSLRMGGSSYNSPLHF
NA,TRBV3-1/TRBV3-2,TRBJ2-5,once,TGTGCCAGCAGCCAAGGGGGGGGCGTGAGGACCCAGTACTTC,CASSQGGGVRTQYF
NA,TRBV27,TRBJ1-1,NA,TGTGCCAGCAGCTACGGACAGAACACTGAAGCTTTCTTT,CASSYGQNTEAFF
NA,TRBV19,TRBJ1-2,NA,TGTGCCAGTAGTATAGGGGGGAGGAACTATGGCTACACCTTC,CASSIGGRNYGYTF
TRBD1,TRBV9,TRBJ1-2,once,TGTGCCAGCAGCCCCCGGACAGGGGACTATGGCTACACCTTC,CASSPRTGDYGYTF
NA,TRBV7-8,TRBJ1-6,NA,TGTGCCAGCAGCTTACCCGGGAATTCACCCCTCCACTTT,CASSLPGNSPLHF
TRBD1,TRBV5-4,TRBJ2-7,NA,TGTGCCAGCAGCCACCGTCCCGGGACAGGGGTCTACGAGCAGTACTTC,CASSHRPGTGVYEQYF
NA,TRBV11-3,TRBJ2-3,NA,TGTGCCAGCAGCTCGCGGAGGGGTGGAGATACGCAGTATTTT,CASSSRRGGDTQYF
NA,TRBV19,TRBJ1-1,NA,TGTGCCAGTGGTCAGCAGGGGAACACTGAAGCTTTCTTT,CASGQQGNTEAFF
TRBD1,TRBV7-9,TRBJ1-5,NA,TGTGCCAGCCCTCTCGGAAAACGGGACAGGGGCGATAGCAATCAGCCCCAGCATTTT,CASPLGKRDRGDSNQPQHF
NA,TRBV5-4,TRBJ1-1,NA,TGTGCCAGCAGCTTGATAGGGAGGTCCACTGAAGCTTTCTTT,CASSLIGRSTEAFF
NA,TRBV30,TRBJ1-2,NA,TGTGCCTGGAGTTCCGAAACCGTACAGGGCTATGGCTACACCTTC,CAWSSETVQGYGYTF
NA,TRBV10-3,TRBJ2-7,NA,TGTGCCATCAGTGAGGGGGCGGTCGCCTACGAGCAGTACTTC,CAISEGAVAYEQYF
TRBD1,TRBV30,TRBJ1-1,NA,TGTGCCTGGACCCCGAACAGGGGATCCGAAGCTTTCTTT,CAWTPNRGSEAFF
TRBD1,TRBV5-6,TRBJ1-5,NA,TGTGCCAGCAGCTTGGGGGGGACAGTCAATCAGCCCCAGCATTTT,CASSLGGTVNQPQHF
NA,TRBV25-1,TRBJ1-2,NA,TGTGCCAGCAGTGAATATGAGGAGTACTATGGCTACACCTTC,CASSEYEEYYGYTF
NA,TRBV6-4,TRBJ2-7,NA,TGTGCCAGCAGTGACAAGTTACAGGGTGATGCTTCGGCCAAAATCTACGAGCAGTACTTC,CASSDKLQGDASAKIYEQYF
NA,TRBV7-9,TRBJ1-3,NA,TGTGCCAGCAGCTTTACAGTTCTAACTGGAAACACCATATATTTT,CASSFTVLTGNTIYF
TRBD1,TRBV28,TRBJ2-3,NA,TGTGCCAGCAGTTTACTCCCAGGACAGGGCACAGATACGCAGTATTTT,CASSLLPGQGTDTQYF
NA,TRBV2,TRBJ1-2,NA,TGTGCCAGCCGGTCGGAGGTGCGTGGCTACACCTTC,CASRSEVRGYTF
NA,TRBV5-5,TRBJ1-5,NA,TGTGCCAGCAGCCCCAGGACAGTCAATCAGCCCCAGCATTTT,CASSPRTVNQPQHF
TRBD1,TRBV6-1,TRBJ1-2,NA,TGTGCCAGCAGTGGCGGACAGGGGCACCCACAAACGGAGGGCTACACCTTC,CASSGGQGHPQTEGYTF
NA,TRBV6-6,TRBJ2-7,NA,TGTGCCAGCAGACTACAGGGAACCTACGAGCAGTACTTC,CASRLQGTYEQYF
TRBD2,TRBV11-2,TRBJ2-1,NA,TGTGCCAGCAGCCCTAAGGGACTAGCGGGGAATGAGCAGTTCTTC,CASSPKGLAGNEQFF
TRBD1,TRBV4-1,TRBJ1-1,NA,TGCGCCAGCAGCCTCGGACAGGGAATAACTGAAGCTTTCTTT,CASSLGQGITEAFF
NA,TRBV27,TRBJ1-4,NA,TGTGCCAGCAGTGGGGGGAGTAATGAAAAACTGTTTTTT,CASSGGSNEKLFF
TRBD1,TRBV7-9,TRBJ1-5,NA,TGTGCCAGCAGCATCGACAGGGCCAATCAGCCCCAGCATTTT,CASSIDRANQPQHF
TRBD2,TRBV27,TRBJ2-2,NA,TGTGCCACCGGGACTAGCGAAAACACCGGGGAGCTGTTTTTT,CATGTSENTGELFF
TRBD1,TRBV4-1,TRBJ1-2,NA,TGCGCCAGCAGCCAACCTCGAATCGGGCAGGGGGCACGTGGCTACACCTTC,CASSQPRIGQGARGYTF
TRBD1,TRBV7-2,TRBJ1-1,NA,TGTGCCAGCAGCTTATTAGGGGGCAATGAAGCTTTCTTT,CASSLLGGNEAFF
NA,TRBV28,TRBJ1-5,NA,TGTGCCAGCAGTTTCGGCACAGGGTACCAGCCCCAGCATTTT,CASSFGTGYQPQHF
NA,TRBV7-9,TRBJ2-7,NA,TGTGCCAGCAGCCCCGGTGGGAGTCATACATACGAGCAGTACTTC,CASSPGGSHTYEQYF
NA,TRBV6-5,TRBJ1-1,NA,TGTGCCAGCAGTTTCGGGGTTGGAACTGAAGCTTTCTTT,CASSFGVGTEAFF
TRBD2,TRBV27,TRBJ2-7,NA,TGTGCCAGCAGTTTAAGAGGGAGGGGATACGAGCAGTACTTC,CASSLRGRGYEQYF
NA,TRBV28,TRBJ1-1,NA,TGTGCCAGCGTGTTAGGGGCGCGAGTCACTGAAGCTTTCTTT,CASVLGARVTEAFF
TRBD1,TRBV18,TRBJ2-2,once,TGTGCCAGCTCACCCGGGACAGGGGGCACCGGGGAGCTGTTTTTT,CASSPGTGGTGELFF
NA,TRBV19,TRBJ1-5,once,TGTGCCAGTAGTATAGCCCGCGGGGACTTGTATAGCAATCAGCCCCAGCATTTT,CASSIARGDLYSNQPQHF
NA,TRBV5-4,TRBJ1-5,NA,TGTGCCAGCAGCTGGGACAATGGCCAGCCCCAGCATTTT,CASSWDNGQPQHF
TRBD2,TRBV5-1,TRBJ2-7,NA,TGCGCCAGCAGCTTGGCTGGTAGCGGGGGATACGAGCAGTACTTC,CASSLAGSGGYEQYF
NA,TRBV11-2,TRBJ1-3,NA,TGTGCCAGCAGCTTACAGAGGACTGGAAACACCATATATTTT,CASSLQRTGNTIYF
NA,TRBV21-1,TRBJ1-2,NA,TGTGCCAGCAGGCTCCCTCGGGGACAGCCCTATGGCTACACCTTC,CASRLPRGQPYGYTF